The T cell receptor beta chain described here comes from a study of beta chain features in type 1 diabetes. In this sample, this clone turned up a few times. Its specificity is not known. Whole-study results and caveats: Within patients, naive, central memory and Treg TCRB repertoires seemed more similar than within healthy donors. All four CD4+ subsets of Type 1 diabetes patients contained TCRB CDR3s that were moderately but significantly shorter.

CDR1 SNHLY and CDR2 FYNNEI come from the germline V gene. The CDR3 totals 14 residues. V was pared by 5 bases and J by 4 bases, with 5 bases of the junction left unmatched. Isolated RNA was reverse transcribed in full, so expressed TCRB transcripts were sequenced. Sequencing used immunoSEQ multiplex PCR; TCRdb keeps in-frame clones, though not all of them. The sample comprises 95,000 to 150,000 clones, over 15% of which are singletons, and 2% to 3% rests with the top ten. Input material: central memory CD4+ T cells from blood. This clonotype was sampled from a man aged 25-45 years with type 1 diabetes. This chain joins TRBV2 and TRBJ2-3; TRBD1 matches 8 bases. DNA of the CDR3: TGTGCCAGCAGTCGAGAACAGGGGGCAGATACGCAGTATTTT. It is translated as CASSREQGADTQYF.